The rows below give T cell receptor beta chains drawn from one sample of a study of cytomegalovirus exposure and HLA in healthy donors. Profiling relied on immunoSEQ multiplex PCR, and the TCRdb table lists in-frame clones only, not all of them. The repertoire holds over 150,000 clones, with 85% as singletons. Material for sequencing was PBMCs. These receptors were taken from a boy aged 2-15 years in good health and CMV-seronegative. The CDR3 runs from the conserved cysteine through the conserved F or W. A D gene is named only where the DNA matches it firmly. Only some rows state a clone size, as once, few, many or a class for expanded clones.

>TRBJ2-1|TRBV5-1|-|TRBD2
CASSFATSGGYNEQFF
TGCGCCAGCAGCTTCGCAACTAGCGGGGGGTACAATGAGCAGTTCTTC
>TRBJ1-3|TRBV5-4|-|-
CASSGGAATGNTIYF
TGTGCCAGCAGCGGAGGGGCGGCAACTGGAAACACCATATATTTT
>TRBJ2-1|TRBV7-6|-|-
CASSLRGGEQFF
TGTGCCAGCAGCTTACGAGGGGGTGAGCAGTTCTTC
>TRBJ1-4|TRBV6-5|-|TRBD1
CASREGQDIEKLFF
TGTGCCAGCAGGGAGGGACAGGATATTGAAAAACTGTTTTTT
>TRBJ2-3|TRBV30|once|TRBD1
CAHTGGKADTQYF
TGTGCCCATACAGGGGGGAAGGCAGATACGCAGTATTTT
>TRBJ1-1|TRBV29-1|-|-
CSVASRSMNTEAFF
TGCAGCGTTGCCTCTAGGAGCATGAACACTGAAGCTTTCTTT
>TRBJ1-2|TRBV6-5|-|-
CASSLDSHNYGYTF
TGTGCCAGCAGTCTGGACAGCCATAACTATGGCTACACCTTC
>TRBJ1-6|TRBV7-8|once|-
CASSQTWRAKNSPLHF
TGTGCCAGCAGCCAAACTTGGAGGGCGAAGAATTCACCCCTCCACTTT
>TRBJ2-2|TRBV5-4|-|-
CASSFWQGGTGELFF
TGTGCCAGCAGCTTTTGGCAGGGGGGCACCGGGGAGCTGTTTTTT
>TRBJ2-3|TRBV27|-|TRBD1
CASSDRGLTDTQYF
TGTGCCAGCAGTGACAGGGGGCTCACAGATACGCAGTATTTT
>TRBJ2-3|TRBV18|-|TRBD1
CASSRTGIGDTQYF
TGTGCCAGCTCACGGACAGGGATTGGAGATACGCAGTATTTT
>TRBJ1-6|TRBV2|-|-
CASRADKNSPLHF
TGTGCCAGCAGAGCAGACAAGAATTCACCCCTCCACTTT
>TRBJ1-2|TRBV19|-|-
CASSPRGSYGYTF
TGTGCCAGTAGCCCCAGGGGCAGCTATGGCTACACCTTC
>TRBJ1-1|TRBV5-4|-|-
CASSSRGGGHTEAFF
TGTGCCAGCAGCTCTCGGGGAGGGGGGCACACTGAAGCTTTCTTT
>TRBJ1-5|TRBV15|-|TRBD1
CATRRTGHNQPQHF
TGTGCCACCAGGAGGACAGGCCACAATCAGCCCCAGCATTTT
>TRBJ2-1|TRBV6-5|-|-
CASSSPSVGDYNEQFF
TGTGCCAGCAGTTCCCCTTCGGTGGGCGACTACAATGAGCAGTTCTTC
>TRBJ1-4|TRBV19|few|TRBD1
CASSPQGAGEKLFF
TGTGCCAGTAGTCCACAGGGGGCAGGTGAAAAACTGTTTTTT
>TRBJ1-1|TRBV6-5|-|TRBD1
CASTLGTGLGSRF
TGTGCCAGCACCCTAGGGACAGGACTTGGATCAAGGTTC
>TRBJ2-3|TRBV29-1|-|TRBD2
CSVPPGLAGGGDTQYF
TGCAGCGTCCCACCCGGACTAGCGGGAGGGGGGGATACGCAGTATTTT
>TRBJ1-3|TRBV9|-|TRBD1
CASSQSRTGGNTIYF
TGTGCCAGCAGCCAATCCCGGACAGGCGGAAACACCATATATTTT
>TRBJ2-5|TRBV9|-|TRBD2
CASSAKLAGVGETQYF
TGTGCCAGCAGTGCCAAACTAGCGGGGGTCGGGGAGACCCAGTACTTC
>TRBJ1-4|TRBV29-1|-|TRBD1
CSVTGTGDEKLFF
TGCAGCGTGACCGGGACAGGAGATGAAAAACTGTTTTTT
>TRBJ2-2|TRBV19|-|TRBD1
CASRSYRTGNTGELFF
TGTGCCAGTAGATCCTATAGGACAGGGAACACCGGGGAGCTGTTTTTT
>TRBJ1-2|TRBV19|-|-
CASSDRLRGIRGYTF
TGTGCCAGTAGCGACCGACTCCGGGGGATCAGAGGCTACACCTTC
>TRBJ2-6|TRBV6-5|-|-
CASSSWQGSGANVLTF
TGTGCCAGCAGTTCGTGGCAGGGCTCTGGGGCCAACGTCCTGACTTTC
>TRBJ1-2|TRBV28|-|-
CASRTLGVYYGYTF
TGTGCCAGCAGGACACTCGGGGTTTACTATGGCTACACCTTC
>TRBJ1-6|TRBV6-1|-|-
CASDLRGRNSPLHF
TGTGCCAGCGACTTAAGGGGCCGCAATTCACCCCTCCACTTT
>TRBJ2-2|TRBV9|once|TRBD1
CASSVGQGVAGELFF
TGTGCCAGCAGCGTAGGCCAGGGGGTCGCCGGGGAGCTGTTTTTT
>TRBJ2-7|TRBV2|-|TRBD1
CASRGTGLWEQYF
TGTGCCAGCAGGGGGACAGGCCTTTGGGAGCAGTACTTC
>TRBJ1-1|TRBV9|-|TRBD1
CASSAWDRVNTEAFF
TGTGCCAGCAGCGCATGGGACAGGGTGAACACTGAAGCTTTCTTT
>TRBJ1-1|TRBV18|-|TRBD1
CASSPIQTGGGTEAFF
TGTGCCAGCTCACCGATTCAGACAGGGGGTGGCACTGAAGCTTTCTTT
>TRBJ2-5|TRBV5-1|-|-
CASSLDQGPQETQYF
TGCGCCAGCAGCTTGGATCAGGGGCCGCAAGAGACCCAGTACTTC
>TRBJ2-5|TRBV28|once|-
CASSSPRTQYF
TGTGCCAGCAGTTCCCCGAGGACCCAGTACTTC
>TRBJ1-2|TRBV6-1|once|-
CASSEGRILNYGYTF
TGTGCCAGCAGTGAAGGGAGGATACTTAACTATGGCTACACCTTC
>TRBJ2-2|TRBV21-1|few|-
CASSKVASGRFGELFF
TGTGCCAGCAGCAAAGTAGCGAGCGGGAGGTTCGGGGAGCTGTTTTTT
>TRBJ2-7|TRBV5-6|-|TRBD1
CASSLGTGGRTTYEQYF
TGTGCCAGCAGCCTTGGGACAGGGGGCCGAACTACCTACGAGCAGTACTTC
>TRBJ1-5|TRBV28|-|-
CASSLSGINQPQHF
TGTGCCAGCAGTTTATCAGGGATCAATCAGCCCCAGCATTTT
>TRBJ1-2|TRBV30|-|TRBD1
CAGLDRVRGYTF
TGTGCCGGTTTGGACAGGGTGAGGGGCTACACCTTC
>TRBJ1-5|TRBV28|-|-
CASTLLGDQPQHF
TGTGCCAGCACTTTATTGGGCGATCAGCCCCAGCATTTT
>TRBJ2-7|TRBV4-1|-|TRBD2
CASSQDLALALVEQYF
TGCGCCAGCAGCCAAGATTTAGCACTAGCGCTGGTCGAGCAGTACTTC
>TRBJ2-1|TRBV19|-|TRBD2
CASTHPTSGVNEQFF
TGTGCCAGTACCCATCCGACTAGCGGGGTGAATGAGCAGTTCTTC
>TRBJ2-6|TRBV5-1|-|-
CASSLAPRASASGANVLTF
TGCGCCAGCAGCTTGGCTCCCAGGGCCTCGGCCTCTGGGGCCAACGTCCTGACTTTC
>TRBJ1-5|TRBV23-1|once|-
CASSQSKPSGYQPQHF
TGCGCCAGCAGTCAATCGAAGCCCTCGGGATACCAGCCCCAGCATTTT
>TRBJ2-1|TRBV19|-|-
CASSIPRAIGNEQFF
TGTGCCAGTAGTATACCGAGGGCCATAGGCAATGAGCAGTTCTTC
>TRBJ1-4|TRBV25-1|-|-
CASSEGQRNEKLFF
TGTGCCAGCAGTGAAGGACAGCGTAATGAAAAACTGTTTTTT
>TRBJ2-3|TRBV6-6|few|-
CASSYGSSGPDTQYF
TGTGCCAGCAGTTATGGGAGTTCTGGTCCAGATACGCAGTATTTT
>TRBJ1-1|TRBV5-1|-|TRBD1
CASSPGDRRPPLNTEAFF
TGCGCCAGCAGCCCGGGGGACAGGCGACCGCCGTTGAACACTGAAGCTTTCTTT
>TRBJ2-7|TRBV6-1|-|TRBD1
CASTPRDRPKGEQYF
TGTGCCAGCACTCCTAGGGACAGGCCAAAGGGCGAGCAGTACTTC
>TRBJ1-2|TRBV29-1|-|-
CSVSPGGAFYGYTF
TGCAGCGTTTCCCCCGGGGGGGCCTTCTATGGCTACACCTTC
>TRBJ1-2|TRBV7-9|-|-
CASSFAGSPNYGYTF
TGTGCCAGCAGCTTTGCAGGCTCGCCCAACTATGGCTACACCTTC
>TRBJ1-6|TRBV7-9|-|-
CSSSLAGTILSLHF
TGTTCCAGCAGCTTAGCGGGGACAATCTTATCCCTCCACTTT
>TRBJ2-2|TRBV28|-|-
CASSFVYAGELFF
TGTGCCAGCAGTTTTGTTTATGCCGGGGAGCTGTTTTTT
>TRBJ2-1|TRBV2|-|-
CASSDSEQFF
TGTGCCAGCAGTGATAGTGAGCAGTTCTTC
>TRBJ2-5|TRBV5-4|-|TRBD2
CASRREVETQYF
TGTGCCAGCAGGCGGGAGGTAGAGACCCAGTACTTC
>TRBJ1-2|TRBV10-3|-|TRBD1
CAIRPETSGTVDYGYTF
TGTGCCATCAGGCCCGAAACTTCCGGGACAGTAGACTATGGCTACACCTTC
>TRBJ2-5|TRBV28|-|-
CASSQTRGGVETQYF
TGTGCCAGCAGTCAGACTAGAGGGGGGGTAGAGACCCAGTACTTC
>TRBJ2-3|TRBV7-9|-|-
CSSSFYTDTQYF
TGTTCCAGCAGCTTTTACACAGATACGCAGTATTTT
>TRBJ1-1|TRBV14|-|-
CASNAPGKDTEAFF
TGTGCCAGCAACGCACCAGGGAAGGACACTGAAGCTTTCTTT
>TRBJ1-5|TRBV6-5|few|TRBD1
CAAKEGQYSNQPQHF
TGTGCCGCGAAAGAGGGACAGTATAGCAATCAGCCCCAGCATTTT